This T cell receptor beta chain was captured in a study of vaccination and CD4 T cells after COVID-19. Germline V lookup: CDR1 SGHTA, CDR2 FQGNSA. This CDR3 spans 13 amino acids. J lost 7 bases, V lost 5 bases, and 5 bases had no gene match. Treatment described: approximately 11-day PBMC culture with coronavirus spike peptide pools or control peptides (ViraFEST assay). Cultured CD4+ T cell DNA was sequenced using the Oncomine TCR Beta short-read assay. One entry per CDR3 protein results from TCRdb running MiXCR on the PCR reads. The profile covers roughly 3,500 distinct CDR3 sequences, with around 16% appearing a single time and more than 13% taken by the ten largest. On this clonotype itself: Its matching antigen is unknown.

Sequences were obtained from CD4+ T cells from blood, cultured in vitro. The source is a human donor who had recovered from COVID-19. The rearrangement uses TRBV7-2 and TRBJ1-2; 9 bases agree with TRBD1. The CDR3 here is CASSHRGRGGYTF. The CDR3 DNA sequence: TGTGCCAGCAGCCACAGGGGGCGGGGTGGCTACACCTTC.